This TCR beta chain was captured in a study of blood T cell repertoires in COVID-19. In the study overall: COVID-19 samples collected from the United States, Italy and Spain covered acute and convalescent phases. Sample material is recorded as cDNA or gDNA derived from T cells, B-cell-depleted T cells, or PBMCs.

In the authors' methods: Estimated nucleated cell counts came from reference gene primer amplification. TCRdb's table, derived via immunoSEQ multiplex PCR, lists solely in-frame clones and lacks some. That table gives V, J and clone size, and the DNA gave D and trimming. The repertoire holds about 72,000 clones, with 85% to 90% as singletons. Germline V lookup: CDR1 KGHSH, CDR2 LQKENI. CDR3 length equals 14 residues. The V gene lost 6 bases and the J gene lost 0 bases, with 10 bases spanning the gap. The sequence derives from a man between 65 and 80 years old with active or convalescent COVID-19. This sequence joins TRBV18 and TRBJ2-3; tentative D call: TRBD2 (5 bases). The specimen was peripheral blood. The chain's CDR3 is CASSPGISTDTQYF. Here the CDR3 DNA reads TGTGCCAGCTCCCCCGGGATTAGCACAGATACGCAGTATTTT. Full variable domain (outside the CDR3, taken from reference TRBV18 and TRBJ2-3): NAGVMQNPRHLVRRRGQEARLRCSPMKGHSHVYWYRQLPEEGLKFMVYLQKENIIDESGMPKERFSAEFPKEGPSILRIQQVVRGDSAAYFCASSPGISTDTQYFGPGTRLTVL.